A single sample gave rise to the 27 T cell receptor beta chains below, sequenced in a study of T-cell reconstitution after alpha-beta-depleted transplantation in children. The authors prepared the TCRbeta library with unique molecular identifiers. TCRdb recomputed calls from the PCR reads with MiXCR, one row per CDR3 protein. The sample lists about 900,000 distinct CDR3 sequences; roughly 31% were seen once. Sequences were derived from PBMCs, mostly from graft donor cells, sampled 360 days after TCRalphabeta/CD19-depleted stem cell transplant. The source of these receptors is a boy under two years old who had a stem cell transplant for SCID, so the T cells may come from the graft donor.

This clonotype was seen more than once but under ten times. This rearrangement joins TRBV3-1 to TRBJ2-1; D gene ambiguous. Between the trimmed V and J ends, which lost 2 bases and 4 bases, there was a span of 12 bases. CDR1 and CDR2 (germline): LGHDT, YNNKEL (reference sequence). The CDR3 has 15 residues. Here the CDR3 DNA reads TGTGCCAGCAGCCAAAGGAAAATAGGATACAATGAGCAGTTCTTC. Translation: CASSQRKIGYNEQFF.

This clonotype has just a few counts. The chain joins TRBV5-1 to TRBJ2-7; 9 bases match TRBD1. This CDR3 is built from 18 residues. The germline gives CDR1 SGHRS, CDR2 YFSETQ. V was clipped by 0 bases and J by 5 bases; unmatched bases: 15. The CDR3 reads CASSLDPTGTGNSDEQYF. The CDR3 DNA reads TGCGCCAGCAGCTTGGATCCGACCGGGACAGGGAATTCAGACGAGCAGTACTTC.

This clonotype was recorded a few times. The J gene is TRBJ2-5, the V gene TRBV28; possible D gene TRBD1, 6 bases. Trimming removed 3 bases from V and 2 bases from J, with 10 bases in between. The length of the CDR3 is 14 residues. Germline assignment: CDR1 MDHEN and CDR2 SYDVKM. CDR3 loop: CASSFAQGQETQYF. As DNA, the CDR3 is TGTGCCAGCAGTTTCGCTCAGGGGCAAGAGACCCAGTACTTC.

This chain links TRBV6-1 with TRBJ1-2; D remains unclear. Germline CDR1 reads MNHNS; CDR2 reads SASEGT. The CDR3 runs to 17 residues. The V end was cut by 3 bases, the J end by 3 bases, with 20 bases between. This CDR3 is CASSDDIFQRTHYGYTF. The DNA of the CDR3 is TGTGCCAGCAGTGACGACATCTTCCAAAGGACGCACTATGGCTACACCTTC.

The chain combines TRBV7-3 with TRBJ2-5; D is unresolved. The CDR3 spans 13 residues. Trimming stripped 2 bases from V and 9 bases from J, with 13 bases between. CDR1 and CDR2 from the germline V gene are SGHTA and FQGTGA. Written as DNA, the CDR3 is TGTGCCAGCAGCTTAGAGGTGACGACGGCCCAGTACTTC. This sequence encodes CASSLEVTTAQYF. The full variable domain, its missing parts supplied by reference TRBV7-3 and TRBJ2-5, is GAGVSQTPSNKVTEKGKYVELRCDPISGHTALYWYRQSLGQGPEFLIYFQGTGAADDSGLPNDRFFAVRPEGSVSTLKIQRTERGDSAVYLCASSLEVTTAQYFGPGTRLLVL.

The V call is TRBV6-5, the J call TRBJ2-2; D is perhaps TRBD2 (5 bases). The CDR3 covers 14 residues. V was shortened by 4 bases and J by 4 bases, with 10 bases between the two germline ends. Germline CDR1 MNHEY, CDR2 SVGAGI. CDR3 amino acids: CASSFREGTGELFF. For the CDR3, the DNA is TGTGCCAGCAGTTTCCGGGAAGGCACCGGGGAGCTGTTTTTT.

The chain recombines TRBV12-3 or TRBV12-4 with TRBJ2-7; D unresolved. The CDR3 has 12 amino acids. V was cut by 5 bases and J by 7 bases, with 12 bases left in between. The DNA for the CDR3 is TGTGCCAGCAGTCCTCTGAGCAGGGAGCAGTACTTC. Encoded protein: CASSPLSREQYF.

This clonotype turned up a few times. The CDR3 loop is CASSYADRVAFF. DNA for the CDR3: TGTGCCAGCAGTTACGCGGACAGGGTAGCTTTCTTT. The chain recombines TRBV6-5 with TRBJ1-1; 8 bases map to TRBD1. CDR3 length equals 12 residues. V lost 2 bases to trimming and J lost 10 bases; unmatched junction nucleotides: 3. The germline V gene has CDR1 MNHEY and CDR2 SVGAGI.

This clonotype occurred once. V and J are TRBV15 and TRBJ1-3; D not certain. The CDR3 is 14 residues long. The germline V gene has CDR1 LNHNV and CDR2 YYDKDF (reference sequence). V was pared by 8 bases and J by 0 bases, with 11 bases between. This CDR3 reads CATSVGSSGNTIYF. The CDR3, as DNA: TGTGCCACCTCGGTGGGAAGCTCTGGAAACACCATATATTTT.

V usage is TRBV7-2 and J usage is TRBJ2-1, with D unresolved. The CDR3 consists of 12 residues. The germline V gene encodes CDR1 SGHTA and CDR2 FQGNSA. V lost 5 bases, J lost 7 bases, and 9 bases lay in between. CDR3 protein: CASSPHLNEQFF. As DNA, the CDR3 is TGTGCCAGCAGCCCCCACCTGAATGAGCAGTTCTTC.

This clonotype turned up a few times. V is TRBV27 and J is TRBJ2-2; D is ambiguous. Germline lookup yields CDR1 MNHEY and CDR2 SMNVEV (reference sequence). Trimming took 3 bases from V and 2 from J, leaving 19 bases between them. The CDR3 has 18 amino acids. DNA for the CDR3: TGTGCCAGCAGTTTGAGGAAATCCACACTAACTAACACCGGGGAGCTGTTTTTT. Translating it yields CASSLRKSTLTNTGELFF.

The CDR3 DNA reads TGTGCCAGCAATAAAGGCGGAACCAGCAGCGATATTGGTCCAGATACGCAGTATTTT. Its protein is CASNKGGTSSDIGPDTQYF. V usage is TRBV27 and J usage is TRBJ2-3; the D is unclear. The CDR3 loop spans 19 amino acids. With 7 bases removed from V and 4 bases from J, the gap between germline ends came to 30 bases. Germline V CDR1 and CDR2: MNHEY, SMNVEV (reference sequence).

This chain links TRBV12-3 or TRBV12-4 with TRBJ2-4; no firm D call. This CDR3 is built from 16 residues. V dropped 4 bases and J dropped 1 base, with 14 bases sitting between them. The CDR3 region is CASSSYTDVAKNIQYF. CDR3 bases: TGTGCCAGCAGTTCCTACACGGACGTGGCCAAAAACATTCAGTACTTC.

The genes are TRBV18 and TRBJ1-1; D ambiguous. Germline V gene data show CDR1 as KGHSH and CDR2 as LQKENI. This CDR3 has 14 residues. With 1 base removed from V and 4 bases from J, the gap between germline ends came to 10 bases. The CDR3 DNA reads TGTGCCAGCTCACCACAGGGTAAGGGCACTGAAGCTTTCTTT. Its protein product is CASSPQGKGTEAFF. Full variable domain (remainder filled in from reference TRBV18 and TRBJ1-1): NAGVMQNPRHLVRRRGQEARLRCSPMKGHSHVYWYRQLPEEGLKFMVYLQKENIIDESGMPKERFSAEFPKEGPSILRIQQVVRGDSAAYFCASSPQGKGTEAFFGQGTRLTVV.

V usage is TRBV5-1 and J usage is TRBJ1-4; D unresolved. With 2 bases removed from V and 11 bases from J, the gap between germline ends came to 19 bases. The CDR3 is 15 residues long. The germline CDR1 and CDR2 sequences are SGHRS and YFSETQ. The CDR3 nucleotides read TGCGCCAGCAGCTTTACCACAGATATAATGAGGAAACTGTTTTTT. It translates to CASSFTTDIMRKLFF.

A note on this clonotype: Possible read error: a much larger clone is one base away. The genes are TRBV5-1 and TRBJ2-7, with 13 bases that match TRBD2. CDR1 is SGHRS and CDR2 is YFSETQ in the germline V gene. CDR3 length: 15 residues. V lost 4 bases, J lost 3 bases, and 4 bases stayed unmatched. DNA of the CDR3: TGCGCCAGCAGCGTGACTAGCGGGGGGTACTACGAGCAGTACTTC. This encodes CASSVTSGGYYEQYF.

In this sample, this clonotype turned up a few times. The V gene is TRBV12-3 or TRBV12-4, the J gene TRBJ2-3; TRBD1 might be the D (6 bases). CDR3 length: 15 amino acids. Trimming stripped 5 bases from V and 4 bases from J, with 16 bases between. The CDR3 is CASSAQGFLSDTQYF. The CDR3, as DNA: TGTGCCAGCAGTGCACAGGGATTCTTATCAGATACGCAGTATTTT.

The chain carries TRBV12-3 or TRBV12-4 and TRBJ1-1, with TRBD1 as a possible D gene (5 bases). The V gene lost 5 bases and the J gene lost 0 bases, with 10 bases spanning the gap. The CDR3 loop spans 14 amino acids. As DNA, the CDR3 is TGTGCCAGCAGTAACCGGGGCATGAACACTGAAGCTTTCTTT. This codes for CASSNRGMNTEAFF.

Only one count was recorded for this clonotype. The chain is built from TRBV6-5 and TRBJ1-6, with TRBD1 identical over 7 bases. J was trimmed by 13 bases and V by 4 bases; bases with no gene match: 4. Germline lookup yields CDR1 MNHEY and CDR2 SVGAGI. This CDR3 spans 12 amino acids. CDR3 in amino acids: CASSLTGAPLHF. Written as DNA, the CDR3 is TGTGCCAGCAGTTTAACAGGGGCGCCCCTCCACTTT.

The rearrangement joins TRBV6-5 to TRBJ1-6, with D possibly matching TRBD1 (5 bases). The CDR3 extends over 16 amino acids. Germline loops: CDR1 MNHEY, CDR2 SVGAGI. V shed 2 bases and J shed 10 bases, with 18 bases lying between them. The CDR3 protein is CASSYVLGTARSPLHF. The DNA for the CDR3 is TGTGCCAGCAGTTACGTGTTGGGGACGGCTAGGTCACCCCTCCACTTT.

The CDR3 sequence: CASSRPSRGNTEAFF. CDR3 DNA: TGTGCCAGCAGTCGGCCCTCCAGGGGGAACACTGAAGCTTTCTTT. This chain connects TRBV28 to TRBJ1-1, with D tentatively TRBD1 (6 bases). V was cut by 5 bases and J by 1 base, with 14 bases left in between. Germline lookup yields CDR1 MDHEN and CDR2 SYDVKM. The CDR3 is 15 residues long.

The chain uses TRBV5-1 and TRBJ2-3; TRBD1 matches at 10 bases. V shed 0 bases and J 3 bases; nucleotides not matched to a gene: 7. Per germline, CDR1 SGHRS and CDR2 YFSETQ. This CDR3 has 17 amino acids. The CDR3: CASSLARGQGTTDTQYF. The DNA for the CDR3 is TGCGCCAGCAGCTTGGCCAGGGGACAGGGGACGACAGATACGCAGTATTTT.

The chain carries TRBV18 and TRBJ2-1; D might be TRBD1 (5 bases). The CDR3 runs to 11 residues. Trimming removed 6 bases from V and 15 bases from J, with 15 bases in between. Germline loops: CDR1 KGHSH, CDR2 LQKENI. The CDR3 here is CASSQGEQPFF. The CDR3, as DNA: TGTGCCAGCTCCCAAGGGGAACAGCCGTTCTTC. Variable domain in full (rest from reference TRBV18 and TRBJ2-1): NAGVMQNPRHLVRRRGQEARLRCSPMKGHSHVYWYRQLPEEGLKFMVYLQKENIIDESGMPKERFSAEFPKEGPSILRIQQVVRGDSAAYFCASSQGEQPFFGPGTRLTVL.

This clonotype was found a few times. The chain links TRBV28 to TRBJ2-7, with D tentatively TRBD2 (5 bases). The CDR3 has 13 residues. Germline CDR1 reads MDHEN; CDR2 reads SYDVKM. V lost 5 bases, J lost 12 bases, and 20 bases lay in between. CDR3 nucleotide sequence: TGTGCCAGCAGTATCCCGGACGGGGTCTTAAGGTACTTC. This translates into CASSIPDGVLRYF.

This clonotype occurred once. The chain recombines TRBV27 with TRBJ2-3; TRBD2 matches at 7 bases. The CDR3 spans 16 residues. The V gene's germline CDR1 is MNHEY and CDR2 SMNVEV (reference sequence). Trimming at V came to 4 bases and at J to 3 bases, leaving 10 bases not matched to a gene. In DNA form, the CDR3 reads TGTGCCAGCAGTTCCCCCTGGCGGGGAGGGACAGATACGCAGTATTTT. This encodes CASSSPWRGGTDTQYF.

This clonotype was detected only a few times. J is TRBJ2-7 and V is TRBV10-3; 8 bases are a match to TRBD1. This CDR3 has 12 residues. V was pared by 4 bases and J by 6 bases, with 2 bases of the junction left unmatched. Germline CDR1 and CDR2: ENHRY and SYGVKD. The CDR3 here is CAISGTGPEQYF. The CDR3 DNA reads TGTGCCATCAGTGGGACAGGGCCCGAGCAGTACTTC.

A few counts support this clonotype. The gene calls are TRBV4-1 and TRBJ2-7; D possibly corresponds to TRBD1 (5 bases). Trimming cost V 2 bases and J 4 bases, with 18 bases left between them. Germline V gives CDR1 MGHRA, CDR2 YSYEKL. The CDR3 length is 16 residues. CDR3 nucleotide sequence: TGCGCCAGCAGCCAAATAATATCGCAGGGCCATTACGAGCAGTACTTC. This codes for CASSQIISQGHYEQYF.